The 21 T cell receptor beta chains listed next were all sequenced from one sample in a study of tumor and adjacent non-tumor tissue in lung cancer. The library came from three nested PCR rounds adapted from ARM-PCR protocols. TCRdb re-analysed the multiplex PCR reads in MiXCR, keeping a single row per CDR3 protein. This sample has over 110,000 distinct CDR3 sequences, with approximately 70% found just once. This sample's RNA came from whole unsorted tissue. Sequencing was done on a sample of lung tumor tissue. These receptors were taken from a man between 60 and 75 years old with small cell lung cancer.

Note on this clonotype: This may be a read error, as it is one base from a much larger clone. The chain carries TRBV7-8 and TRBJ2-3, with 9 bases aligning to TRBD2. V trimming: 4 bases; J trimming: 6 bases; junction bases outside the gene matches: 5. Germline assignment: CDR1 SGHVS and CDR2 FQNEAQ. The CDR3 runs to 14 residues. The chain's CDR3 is CASSSREGFDTQYF. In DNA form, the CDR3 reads TGTGCCAGCAGCTCGCGGGAGGGGTTTGATACGCAGTATTTT.

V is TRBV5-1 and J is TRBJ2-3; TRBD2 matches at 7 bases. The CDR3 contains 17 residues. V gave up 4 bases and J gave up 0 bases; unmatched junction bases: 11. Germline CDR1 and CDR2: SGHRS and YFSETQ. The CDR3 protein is CASSLRLTGGSTDTQYF. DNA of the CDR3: TGCGCCAGCAGCCTCAGACTAACGGGAGGAAGCACAGATACGCAGTATTTT. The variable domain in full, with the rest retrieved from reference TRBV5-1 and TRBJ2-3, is KAGVTQTPRYLIKTRGQQVTLSCSPISGHRSVSWYQQTPGQGLQFLFEYFSETQRNKGNFPGRFSGRQFSNSRSEMNVSTLELGDSALYLCASSLRLTGGSTDTQYFGPGTRLTVL.

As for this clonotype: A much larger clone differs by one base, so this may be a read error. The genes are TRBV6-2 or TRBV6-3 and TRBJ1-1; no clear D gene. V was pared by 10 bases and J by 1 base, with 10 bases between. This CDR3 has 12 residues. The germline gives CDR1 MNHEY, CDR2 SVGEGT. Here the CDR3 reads CAIRMENTEAFF. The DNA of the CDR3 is TGTGCCATCAGAATGGAGAACACTGAAGCTTTCTTT.

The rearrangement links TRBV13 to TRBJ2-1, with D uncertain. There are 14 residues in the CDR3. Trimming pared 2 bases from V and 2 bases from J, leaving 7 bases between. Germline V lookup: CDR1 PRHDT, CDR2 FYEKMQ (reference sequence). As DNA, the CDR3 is TGTGCCAGCAGCTTAAGGTCCCCCTACAATGAGCAGTTCTTC. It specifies CASSLRSPYNEQFF.

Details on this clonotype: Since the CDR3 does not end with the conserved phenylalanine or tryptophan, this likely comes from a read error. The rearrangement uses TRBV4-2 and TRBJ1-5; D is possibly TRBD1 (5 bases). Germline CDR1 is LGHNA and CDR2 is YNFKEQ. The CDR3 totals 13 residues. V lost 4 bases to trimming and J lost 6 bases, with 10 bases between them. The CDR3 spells CASSLSRGQPQHS. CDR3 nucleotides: TGTGCCAGCAGCCTCTCTAGGGGTCAGCCCCAGCATTCT.

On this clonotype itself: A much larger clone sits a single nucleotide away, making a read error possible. CDR3 protein: CASTSIGLAGETQYF. CDR3 nucleotide sequence: TGTGCCAGCACCTCAATAGGACTAGCGGGAGAGACCCAGTACTTC. The rearrangement joins TRBV6-2 or TRBV6-3 to TRBJ2-5; 11 bases line up with TRBD2. The CDR3 contains 15 residues. Per the germline V gene, CDR1 is MNHEY and CDR2 is SVGEGT. V was pared by 7 bases and J by 4 bases, with 8 bases of the junction left unmatched.

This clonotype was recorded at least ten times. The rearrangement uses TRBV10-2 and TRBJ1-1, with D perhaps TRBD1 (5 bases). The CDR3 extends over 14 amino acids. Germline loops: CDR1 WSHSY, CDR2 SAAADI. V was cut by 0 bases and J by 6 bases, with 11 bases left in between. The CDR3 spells CASSESGRGPEAFF. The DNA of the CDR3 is TGCGCCAGCAGTGAGTCGGGAAGGGGTCCTGAAGCTTTCTTT.

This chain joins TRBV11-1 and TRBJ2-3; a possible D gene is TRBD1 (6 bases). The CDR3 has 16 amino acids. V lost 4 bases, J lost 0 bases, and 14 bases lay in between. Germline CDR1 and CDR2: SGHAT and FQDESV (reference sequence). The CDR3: CASSSTGIVSTDTQYF. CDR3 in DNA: TGTGCCAGCAGCTCTACAGGGATAGTAAGCACAGATACGCAGTATTTT.

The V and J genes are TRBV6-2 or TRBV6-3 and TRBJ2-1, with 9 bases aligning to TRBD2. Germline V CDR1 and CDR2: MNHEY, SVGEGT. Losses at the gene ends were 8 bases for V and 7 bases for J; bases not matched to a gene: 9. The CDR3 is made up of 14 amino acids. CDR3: CASGPGLAGNEQFF. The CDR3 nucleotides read TGTGCCAGCGGGCCGGGACTAGCAGGAAATGAGCAGTTCTTC.

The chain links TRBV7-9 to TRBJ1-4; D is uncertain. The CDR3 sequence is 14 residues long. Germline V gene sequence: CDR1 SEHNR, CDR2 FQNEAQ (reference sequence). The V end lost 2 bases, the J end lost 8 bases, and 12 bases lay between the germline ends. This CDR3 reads CASSLWGTEEKLFF. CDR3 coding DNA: TGTGCCAGCAGCTTATGGGGTACGGAAGAAAAACTGTTTTTT.

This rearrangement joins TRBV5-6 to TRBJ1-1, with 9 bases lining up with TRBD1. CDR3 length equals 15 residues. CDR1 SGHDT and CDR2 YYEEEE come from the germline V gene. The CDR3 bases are TGTGTCAGAAGCTTGCCCGGACAGGGGACCTCTGAAGCTTTCTTT. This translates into CVRSLPGQGTSEAFF.

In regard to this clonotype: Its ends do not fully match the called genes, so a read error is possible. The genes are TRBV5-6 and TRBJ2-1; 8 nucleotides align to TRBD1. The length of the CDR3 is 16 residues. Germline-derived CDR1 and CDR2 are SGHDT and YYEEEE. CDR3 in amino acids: CASSLGGRGLYDEQFF. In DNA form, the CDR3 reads TGTGCCAGCAGCTTAGGGGGCAGGGGGCTCTACGATGAGCAGTTCTTC.

The CDR3 spells CASSETTGQGTVRNIQYF. Written as DNA, the CDR3 is TGTGCCAGCAGTGAGACAACGGGACAGGGGACCGTCAGAAACATTCAGTACTTC. The V gene is TRBV6-1, the J gene TRBJ2-4, with 10 bases fitting TRBD1. The CDR3 has 18 residues. Trimming at V came to 3 bases and at J to 6 bases, leaving 14 bases not matched to a gene. The germline gives CDR1 MNHNS, CDR2 SASEGT.

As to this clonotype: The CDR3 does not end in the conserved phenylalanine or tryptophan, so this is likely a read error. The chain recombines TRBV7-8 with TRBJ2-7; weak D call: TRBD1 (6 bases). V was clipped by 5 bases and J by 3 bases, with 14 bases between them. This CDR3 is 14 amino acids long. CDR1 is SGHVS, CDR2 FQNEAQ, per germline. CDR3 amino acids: CASSLDTGIYEQYI. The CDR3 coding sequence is TGTGCCAGCAGCCTAGATACAGGGATCTACGAGCAGTACATC.

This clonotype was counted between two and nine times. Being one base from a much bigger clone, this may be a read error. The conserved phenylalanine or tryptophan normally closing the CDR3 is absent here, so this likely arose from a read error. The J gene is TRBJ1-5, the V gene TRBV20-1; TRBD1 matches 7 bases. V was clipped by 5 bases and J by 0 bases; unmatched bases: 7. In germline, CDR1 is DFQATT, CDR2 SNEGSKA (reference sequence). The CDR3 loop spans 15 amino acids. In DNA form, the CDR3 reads TGCAGTGCTCTTGACAGGGTCGATAGCAATCAGCCCCAGCATTAT. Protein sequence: CSALDRVDSNQPQHY.

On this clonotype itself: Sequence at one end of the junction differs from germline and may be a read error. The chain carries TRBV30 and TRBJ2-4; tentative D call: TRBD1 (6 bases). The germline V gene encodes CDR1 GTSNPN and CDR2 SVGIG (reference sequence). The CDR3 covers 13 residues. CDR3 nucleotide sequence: TGTGCCTGGAACCTGGACAGCTCTCATCCTCAGTATTTC. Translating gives CAWNLDSSHPQYF. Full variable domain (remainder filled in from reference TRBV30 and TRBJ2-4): SQTIHQWPATLVQPVGSPLSLECTVEGTSNPNLYWYRQAAGRGLQLLFYSVGIGQISSEVPQNLSASRPQDRQFILSSKKLLLSDSGFYLCAWNLDSSHPQYFGAGTRLSVL.

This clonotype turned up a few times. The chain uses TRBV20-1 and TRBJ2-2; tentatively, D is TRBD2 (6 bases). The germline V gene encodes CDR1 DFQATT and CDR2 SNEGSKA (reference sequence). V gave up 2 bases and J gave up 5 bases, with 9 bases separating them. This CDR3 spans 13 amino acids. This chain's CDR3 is CSARWGDTGELFF. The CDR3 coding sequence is TGCAGTGCTAGATGGGGGGATACCGGGGAGCTGTTTTTT.

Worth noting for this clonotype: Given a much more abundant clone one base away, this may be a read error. As DNA, the CDR3 is TGTGCCAGCAAAACATTAGCGACGGGAGCTTTCTTT. This translates into CASKTLATGAFF. The rearrangement links TRBV6-5 to TRBJ1-1; D is undetermined. The CDR3 contains 12 residues. Germline CDR1 reads MNHEY; CDR2 reads SVGAGI. The V and J ends lost 7 bases and 10 bases respectively, with 16 bases between them.

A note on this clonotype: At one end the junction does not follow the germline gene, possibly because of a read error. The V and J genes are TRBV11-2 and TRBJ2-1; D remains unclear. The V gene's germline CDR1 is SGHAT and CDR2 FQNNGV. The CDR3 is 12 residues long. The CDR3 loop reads CARSRNHNEQLF. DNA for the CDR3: TGTGCCAGAAGCCGAAATCACAATGAGCAGCTCTTC.

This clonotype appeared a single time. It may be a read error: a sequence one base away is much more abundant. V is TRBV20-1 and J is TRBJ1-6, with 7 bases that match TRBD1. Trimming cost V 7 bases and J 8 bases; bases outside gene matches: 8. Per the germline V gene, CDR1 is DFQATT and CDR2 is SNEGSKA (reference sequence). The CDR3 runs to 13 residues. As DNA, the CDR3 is TGCAGTGTTTCGACAGGGTCGGATTCACCCCTCCACTTT. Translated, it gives CSVSTGSDSPLHF.

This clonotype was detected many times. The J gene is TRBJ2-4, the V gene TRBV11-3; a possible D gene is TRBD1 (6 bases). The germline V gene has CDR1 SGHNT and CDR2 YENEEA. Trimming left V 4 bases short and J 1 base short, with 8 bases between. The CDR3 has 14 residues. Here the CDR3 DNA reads TGTGCCAGCAGCTCAAGGGGGGCCAAAAACATTCAGTACTTC. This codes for CASSSRGAKNIQYF.